The T cell receptor (beta chain) under discussion was sequenced for a study of beta chain features in type 1 diabetes. Looking at the study overall: Regarding age, gender and cell yields, patients proved similar to healthy donors.

This CDR3 has 15 residues. V lost 1 base to trimming and J lost 7 bases, with 12 bases between them. Germline V gene data show CDR1 as SGHDT and CDR2 as YYEEEE. Note on this clone: Its target is unknown.

Every isolated RNA sample was fully reverse transcribed, so sequencing captured expressed TCRB transcripts. Sequencing used immunoSEQ multiplex PCR; TCRdb keeps in-frame clones, though not all of them. The table shows 430,000 or so clones, with roughly 11% occurring only once. Study-wide results and limits: High TCR expression in some cells could lead to their over-representation in cDNA sequencing. There was a moderate but significant shortening of TCRB CDR3s in all four CD4+ subsets of Type 1 diabetes patients.

This TCR came from a woman in her late teens or twenties in good health. The chain combines TRBV5-6 with TRBJ1-6; D ambiguous. The sample was naive CD4+ T cells from blood. As DNA, the CDR3 is TGTGCCAGCAGCTTGAGGGAGGCGCCCAATTCACCCCTCCACTTT. Encoded protein: CASSLREAPNSPLHF.